The 2 T cell receptor beta chains given below trace back to one sample, sequenced in a study of glioma-infiltrating T cells. Using RNA template, CDR3s of TCR alpha and beta were amplified with iRepertoire arm-PCR. TCRdb reanalysed the multiplex PCR reads using MiXCR and keeps one entry per CDR3 protein. The sample shows about 380,000 distinct CDR3 sequences, 41% of them seen only once. Sequenced: glioma tissue, nonneoplastic brain tissue, or PBMCs (not recorded which). These receptors came from a human donor with low-grade glioma or glioblastoma, undergoing nonglioma brain surgery, or in good health (not recorded which).

This clonotype was observed a handful of times. The genes are TRBV5-1 and TRBJ2-1; 8 positions match TRBD1. The CDR3 runs 15 residues. Germline V gives CDR1 SGHRS, CDR2 YFSETQ. Trimming cost V 5 bases and J 2 bases; bases outside gene matches: 6. Here the CDR3 reads CASRLDRAPYNEQFF. The DNA for the CDR3 is TGCGCCAGCAGACTGGACAGGGCCCCCTACAATGAGCAGTTCTTC.

This clonotype was counted many times. The V and J genes are TRBV6-2 or TRBV6-3 and TRBJ2-7; D remains ambiguous. The CDR3 sequence is 14 residues long. Germline V gives CDR1 MNHEY, CDR2 SVGEGT. V lost 6 bases and J 0 bases, leaving 12 bases between the germline ends. The CDR3 spells CASRRQVSSYEQYF. The DNA for the CDR3 is TGTGCCAGCAGACGGCAGGTGAGCTCCTACGAGCAGTACTTC.